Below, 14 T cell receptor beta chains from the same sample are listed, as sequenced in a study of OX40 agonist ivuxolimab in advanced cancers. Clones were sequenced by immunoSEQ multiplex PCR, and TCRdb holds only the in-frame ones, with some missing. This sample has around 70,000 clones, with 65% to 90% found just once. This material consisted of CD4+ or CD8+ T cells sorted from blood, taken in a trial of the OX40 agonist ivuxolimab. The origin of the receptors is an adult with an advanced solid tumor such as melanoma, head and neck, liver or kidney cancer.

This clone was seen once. The CDR3 region has the DNA TGTGCCAGCTCCCTTTCCCTGGACACTGAAGCTTTCTTT. It codes for CASSLSLDTEAFF. The chain combines TRBV18 with TRBJ1-1, with D hard to call. The CDR3 spans 13 residues. The germline V gene has CDR1 KGHSH and CDR2 LQKENI. Between the trimmed V and J ends, which lost 6 bases and 3 bases, there was a span of 11 bases.

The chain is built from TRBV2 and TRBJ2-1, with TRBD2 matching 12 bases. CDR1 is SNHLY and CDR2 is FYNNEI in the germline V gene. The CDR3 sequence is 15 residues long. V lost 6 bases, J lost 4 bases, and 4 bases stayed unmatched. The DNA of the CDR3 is TGTGCCAGCAGACAACTAGCGGGGGGTTACAATGAGCAGTTCTTC. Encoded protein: CASRQLAGGYNEQFF.

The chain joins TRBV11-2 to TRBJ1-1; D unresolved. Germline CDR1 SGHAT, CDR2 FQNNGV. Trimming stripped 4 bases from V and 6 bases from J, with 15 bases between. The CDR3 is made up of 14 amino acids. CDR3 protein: CASSYPGGPPEAFF. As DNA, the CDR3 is TGTGCCAGCAGCTACCCCGGAGGGCCGCCTGAAGCTTTCTTT.

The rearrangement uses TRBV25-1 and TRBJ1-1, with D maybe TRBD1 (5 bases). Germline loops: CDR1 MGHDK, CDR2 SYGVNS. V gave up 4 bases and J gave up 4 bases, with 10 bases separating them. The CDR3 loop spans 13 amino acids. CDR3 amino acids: CASSGGYPTEAFF. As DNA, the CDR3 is TGTGCCAGCAGTGGGGGGTATCCCACTGAAGCTTTCTTT.

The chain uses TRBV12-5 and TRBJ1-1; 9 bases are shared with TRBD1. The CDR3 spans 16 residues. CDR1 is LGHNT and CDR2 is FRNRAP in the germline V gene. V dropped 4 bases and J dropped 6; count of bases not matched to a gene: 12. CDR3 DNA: TGTGCTAGTGGTTCAGTTATGGGGACAGGGCCCCCTGAAGCTTTCTTT. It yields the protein CASGSVMGTGPPEAFF.

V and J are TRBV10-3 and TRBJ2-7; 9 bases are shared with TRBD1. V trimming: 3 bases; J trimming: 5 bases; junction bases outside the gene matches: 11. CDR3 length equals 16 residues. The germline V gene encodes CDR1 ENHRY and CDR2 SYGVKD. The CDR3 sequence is CAISDPSRDREDEQYF. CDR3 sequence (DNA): TGTGCCATCAGTGACCCCTCCCGGGACAGGGAGGACGAGCAGTACTTC.

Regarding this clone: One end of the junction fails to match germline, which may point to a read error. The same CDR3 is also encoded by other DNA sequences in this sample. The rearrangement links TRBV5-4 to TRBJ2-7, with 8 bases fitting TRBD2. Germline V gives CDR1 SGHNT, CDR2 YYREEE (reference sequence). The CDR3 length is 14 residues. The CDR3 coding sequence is TGCGCCAGCAGCTTGGGGACTAGGGGGTTGGAGCAGTACTTC. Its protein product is CASSLGTRGLEQYF.

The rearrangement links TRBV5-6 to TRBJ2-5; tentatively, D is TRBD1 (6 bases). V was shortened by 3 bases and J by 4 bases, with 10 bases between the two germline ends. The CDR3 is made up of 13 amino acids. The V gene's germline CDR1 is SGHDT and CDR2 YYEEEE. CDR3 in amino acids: CASSWQGPETQYF. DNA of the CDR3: TGTGCCAGCAGCTGGCAGGGGCCAGAGACCCAGTACTTC.

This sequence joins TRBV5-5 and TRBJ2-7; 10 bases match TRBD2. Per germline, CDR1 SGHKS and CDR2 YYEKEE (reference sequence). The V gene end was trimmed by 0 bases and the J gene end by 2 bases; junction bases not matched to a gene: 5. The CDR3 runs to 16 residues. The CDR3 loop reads CASSLGLAGATYEQYF. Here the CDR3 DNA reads TGTGCCAGCAGCTTGGGGCTAGCGGGGGCGACCTACGAGCAGTACTTC. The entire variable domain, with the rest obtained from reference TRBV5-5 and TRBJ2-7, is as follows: DAGVTQSPTHLIKTRGQQVTLRCSPISGHKSVSWYQQVLGQGPQFIFQYYEKEERGRGNFPDRFSARQFPNYSSELNVNALLLGDSALYLCASSLGLAGATYEQYFGPGTRLTVT.

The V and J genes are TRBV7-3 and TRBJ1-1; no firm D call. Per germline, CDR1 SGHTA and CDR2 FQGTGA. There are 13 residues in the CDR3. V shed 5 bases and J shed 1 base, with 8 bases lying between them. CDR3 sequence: CASSLTTNTEAFF. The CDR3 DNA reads TGTGCCAGCAGCCTCACAACGAACACTGAAGCTTTCTTT.

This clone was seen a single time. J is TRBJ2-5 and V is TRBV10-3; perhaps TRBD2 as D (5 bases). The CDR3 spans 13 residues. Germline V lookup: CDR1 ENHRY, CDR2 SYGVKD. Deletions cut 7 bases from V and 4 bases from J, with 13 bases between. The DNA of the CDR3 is TGTGCCATCAAGGGTAGGGCGGGAGAGACCCAGTACTTC. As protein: CAIKGRAGETQYF.

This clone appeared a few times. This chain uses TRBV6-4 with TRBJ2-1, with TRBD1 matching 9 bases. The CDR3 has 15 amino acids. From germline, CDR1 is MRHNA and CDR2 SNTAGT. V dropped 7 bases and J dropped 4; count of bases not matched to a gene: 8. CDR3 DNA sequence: TGTGCCAGCAAATTCCGGGACAGGGCATACAATGAGCAGTTCTTC. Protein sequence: CASKFRDRAYNEQFF.

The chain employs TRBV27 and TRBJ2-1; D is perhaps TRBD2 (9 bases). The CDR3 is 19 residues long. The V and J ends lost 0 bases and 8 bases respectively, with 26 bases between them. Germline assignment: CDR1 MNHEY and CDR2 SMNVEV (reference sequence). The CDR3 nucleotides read TGTGCCAGCAGTTTATCCCAGACAGGGGTTAGCGGGAGATGGCATGAGCAGTTCTTC. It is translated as CASSLSQTGVSGRWHEQFF.

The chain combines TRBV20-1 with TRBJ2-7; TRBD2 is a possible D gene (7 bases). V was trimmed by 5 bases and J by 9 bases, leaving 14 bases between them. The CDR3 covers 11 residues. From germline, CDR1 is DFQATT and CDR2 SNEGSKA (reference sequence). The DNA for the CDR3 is TGCAGTGCTCAAGGGGGGGGGCGGCAGTACTTC. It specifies CSAQGGGRQYF.